The TCR beta chain under discussion was sequenced for a study of CD8+ T cells in alopecia areata. Study outcomes and limitations: An increase in clonality over normal scalp was evident in lesional scalp, especially alopecia totalis/universalis. Sequencing of scalp samples also captures resident alphabeta T cells of normal skin.

As part of sample collection, lesional scalp punch biopsies and peripheral blood were taken from alopecia areata patients. Sequencing templates came from extracted RNA that was reverse transcribed into cDNA. Measured with immunoSEQ multiplex PCR; TCRdb has only the in-frame clones, and not every one. The sample has about 110,000 clones, 50% to 70% seen once. Concerning this clone: Its antigen is unknown.

This CDR3 region has 14 residues. CDR1 and CDR2 from the germline V gene are SEHNR and FQNEAQ (reference sequence). V lost 6 bases to trimming and J lost 2 bases, with 14 bases between them. What was sequenced was NKG2D-low CD8+ T cells sorted from blood. The V call is TRBV7-9, the J call TRBJ2-7; D gene ambiguous. The source is a human donor with alopecia areata. The CDR3 DNA reads TGTGCCAGCAGTTTAATCGGCGGCGCCTACGAGCAGTACTTC. This gives the protein CASSLIGGAYEQYF. The whole variable domain, filled in from reference TRBV7-9 and TRBJ2-7, reads DTGVSQNPRHKITKRGQNVTFRCDPISEHNRLYWYRQTLGQGPEFLTYFQNEAQLEKSRLLSDRFSAERPKGSFSTLEIQRTEQGDSAMYLCASSLIGGAYEQYFGPGTRLTVT.